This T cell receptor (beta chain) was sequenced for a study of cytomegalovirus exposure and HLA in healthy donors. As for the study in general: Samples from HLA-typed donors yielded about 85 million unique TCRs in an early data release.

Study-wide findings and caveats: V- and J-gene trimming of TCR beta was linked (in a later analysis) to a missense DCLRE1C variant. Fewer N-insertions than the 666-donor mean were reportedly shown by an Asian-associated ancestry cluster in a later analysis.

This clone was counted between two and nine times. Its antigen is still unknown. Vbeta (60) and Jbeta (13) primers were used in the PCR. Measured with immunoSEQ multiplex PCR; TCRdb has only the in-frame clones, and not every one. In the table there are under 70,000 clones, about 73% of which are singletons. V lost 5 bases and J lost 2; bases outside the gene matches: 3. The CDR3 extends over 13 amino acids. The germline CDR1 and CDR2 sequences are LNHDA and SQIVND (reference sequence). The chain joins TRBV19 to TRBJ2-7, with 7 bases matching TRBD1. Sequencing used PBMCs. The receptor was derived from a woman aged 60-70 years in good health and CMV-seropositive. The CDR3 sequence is CASSVGQAYEQYF. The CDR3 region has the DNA TGTGCCAGTAGTGTCGGACAGGCCTACGAGCAGTACTTC. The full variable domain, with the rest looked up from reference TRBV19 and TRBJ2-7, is DGGITQSPKYLFRKEGQNVTLSCEQNLNHDAMYWYRQDPGQGLRLIYYSQIVNDFQKGDIAEGYSVSREKKESFPLTVTSAQKNPTAFYLCASSVGQAYEQYFGPGTRLTVT.